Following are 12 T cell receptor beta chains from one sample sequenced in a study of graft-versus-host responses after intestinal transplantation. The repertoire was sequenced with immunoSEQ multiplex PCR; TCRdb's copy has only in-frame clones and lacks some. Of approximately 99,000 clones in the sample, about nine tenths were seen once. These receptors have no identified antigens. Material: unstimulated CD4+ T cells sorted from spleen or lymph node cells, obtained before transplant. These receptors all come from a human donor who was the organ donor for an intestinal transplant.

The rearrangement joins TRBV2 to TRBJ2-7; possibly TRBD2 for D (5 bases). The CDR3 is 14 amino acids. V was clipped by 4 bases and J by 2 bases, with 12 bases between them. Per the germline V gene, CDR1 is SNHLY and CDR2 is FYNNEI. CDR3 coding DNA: TGTGCCAGCAGTGTGAGGGTATCGGCCTACGAGCAGTACTTC. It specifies CASSVRVSAYEQYF.

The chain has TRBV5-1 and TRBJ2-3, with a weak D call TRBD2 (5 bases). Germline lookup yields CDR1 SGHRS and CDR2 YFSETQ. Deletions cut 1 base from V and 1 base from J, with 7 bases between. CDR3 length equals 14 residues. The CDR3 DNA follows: TGCGCCAGCAGCTTGTGGGGAGGCACAGATACGCAGTATTTT. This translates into CASSLWGGTDTQYF.

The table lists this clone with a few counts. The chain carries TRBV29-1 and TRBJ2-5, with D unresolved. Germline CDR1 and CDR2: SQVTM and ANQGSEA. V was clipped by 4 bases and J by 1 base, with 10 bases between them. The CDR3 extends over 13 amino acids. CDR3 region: CSVAPRSQETQYF. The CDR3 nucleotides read TGCAGCGTTGCCCCTAGATCCCAAGAGACCCAGTACTTC.

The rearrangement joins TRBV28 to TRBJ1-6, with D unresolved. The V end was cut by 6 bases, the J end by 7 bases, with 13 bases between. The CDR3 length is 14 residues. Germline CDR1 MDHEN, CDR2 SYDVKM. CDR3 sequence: CASSPGSRNSPLHF. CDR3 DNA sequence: TGTGCCAGCAGCCCGGGGAGCCGGAATTCACCCCTCCACTTT. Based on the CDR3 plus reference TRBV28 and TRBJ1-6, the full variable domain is DVKVTQSSRYLVKRTGEKVFLECVQDMDHENMFWYRQDPGLGLRLIYFSYDVKMKEKGDIPEGYSVSREKKERFSLILESASTNQTSMYLCASSPGSRNSPLHFGNGTRLTVT.

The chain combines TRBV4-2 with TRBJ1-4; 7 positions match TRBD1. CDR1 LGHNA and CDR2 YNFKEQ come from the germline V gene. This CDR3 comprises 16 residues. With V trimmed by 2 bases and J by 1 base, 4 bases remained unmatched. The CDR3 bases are TGTGCCAGCAGCCAAACAGGGGAGGTAACTAATGAAAAACTGTTTTTT. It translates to CASSQTGEVTNEKLFF.

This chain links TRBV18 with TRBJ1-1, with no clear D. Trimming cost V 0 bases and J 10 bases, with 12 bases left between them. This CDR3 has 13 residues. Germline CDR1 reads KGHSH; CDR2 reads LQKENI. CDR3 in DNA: TGTGCCAGCTCACCACCGACCCGCGGCACAGCTTTCTTT. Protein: CASSPPTRGTAFF.

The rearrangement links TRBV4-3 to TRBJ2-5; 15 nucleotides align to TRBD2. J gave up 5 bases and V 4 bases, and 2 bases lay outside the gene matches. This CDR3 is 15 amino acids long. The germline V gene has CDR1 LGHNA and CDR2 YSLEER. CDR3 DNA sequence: TGCGCCAGCAGCCCGGGACTAGCGGGGGGCGAGACCCAGTACTTC. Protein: CASSPGLAGGETQYF.

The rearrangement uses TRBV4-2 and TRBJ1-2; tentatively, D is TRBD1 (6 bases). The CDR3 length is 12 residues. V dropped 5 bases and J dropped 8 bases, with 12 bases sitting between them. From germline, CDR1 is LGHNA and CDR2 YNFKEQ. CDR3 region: CASSTQGLGYTF. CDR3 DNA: TGTGCCAGCAGCACACAGGGTTTGGGCTACACCTTC.

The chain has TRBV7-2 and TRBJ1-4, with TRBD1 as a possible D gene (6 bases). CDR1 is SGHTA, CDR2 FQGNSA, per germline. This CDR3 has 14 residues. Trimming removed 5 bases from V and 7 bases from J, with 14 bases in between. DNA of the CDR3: TGTGCCAGCAGCCTAGGGGGAGTGATTGAAAAACTGTTTTTT. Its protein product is CASSLGGVIEKLFF. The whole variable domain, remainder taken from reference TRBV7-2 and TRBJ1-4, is GAGVSQSPSNKVTEKGKDVELRCDPISGHTALYWYRQSLGQGLEFLIYFQGNSAPDKSGLPSDRFSAERTGGSVSTLTIQRTQQEDSAVYLCASSLGGVIEKLFFGSGTQLSVL.

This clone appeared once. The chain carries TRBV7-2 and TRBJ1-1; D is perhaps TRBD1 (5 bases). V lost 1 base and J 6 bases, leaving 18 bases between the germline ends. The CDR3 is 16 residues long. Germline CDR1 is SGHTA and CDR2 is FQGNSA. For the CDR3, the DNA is TGTGCCAGCAGCTTAGATCTTAGGGGCGCGACCTCTGAAGCTTTCTTT. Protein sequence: CASSLDLRGATSEAFF. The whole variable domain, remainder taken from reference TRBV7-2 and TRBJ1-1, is GAGVSQSPSNKVTEKGKDVELRCDPISGHTALYWYRQSLGQGLEFLIYFQGNSAPDKSGLPSDRFSAERTGGSVSTLTIQRTQQEDSAVYLCASSLDLRGATSEAFFGQGTRLTVV.

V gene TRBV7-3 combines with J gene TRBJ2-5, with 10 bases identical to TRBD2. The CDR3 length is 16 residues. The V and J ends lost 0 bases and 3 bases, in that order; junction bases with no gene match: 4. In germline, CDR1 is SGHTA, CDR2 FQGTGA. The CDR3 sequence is CASSLTPSGGKETQYF. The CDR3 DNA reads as TGTGCCAGCAGCTTAACCCCTAGCGGGGGTAAAGAGACCCAGTACTTC.

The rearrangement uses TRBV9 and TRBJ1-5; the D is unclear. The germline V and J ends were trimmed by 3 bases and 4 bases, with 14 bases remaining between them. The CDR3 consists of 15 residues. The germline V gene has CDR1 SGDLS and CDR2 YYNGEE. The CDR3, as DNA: TGTGCCAGCAGCGGGGAGGGCTTACAAAATCAGCCCCAGCATTTT. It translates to CASSGEGLQNQPQHF.